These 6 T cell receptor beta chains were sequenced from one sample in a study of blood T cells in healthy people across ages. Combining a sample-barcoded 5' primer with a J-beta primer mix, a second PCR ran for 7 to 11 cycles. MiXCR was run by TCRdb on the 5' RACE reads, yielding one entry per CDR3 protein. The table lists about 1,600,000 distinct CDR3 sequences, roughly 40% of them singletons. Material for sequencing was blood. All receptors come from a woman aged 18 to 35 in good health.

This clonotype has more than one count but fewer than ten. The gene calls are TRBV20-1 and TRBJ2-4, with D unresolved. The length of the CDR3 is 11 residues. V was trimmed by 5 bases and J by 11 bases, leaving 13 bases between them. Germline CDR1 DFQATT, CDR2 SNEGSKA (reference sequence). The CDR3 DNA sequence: TGCAGTGCTCCGGCTGAATGGGTTCAGTACTTC. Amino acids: CSAPAEWVQYF.

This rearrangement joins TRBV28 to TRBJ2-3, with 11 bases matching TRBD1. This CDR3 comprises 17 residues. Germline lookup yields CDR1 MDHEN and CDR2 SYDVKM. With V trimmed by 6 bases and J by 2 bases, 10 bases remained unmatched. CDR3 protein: CASSPIGQGAITDTQYF. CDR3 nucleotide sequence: TGTGCCAGCAGCCCCATTGGACAGGGGGCAATCACAGATACGCAGTATTTT.

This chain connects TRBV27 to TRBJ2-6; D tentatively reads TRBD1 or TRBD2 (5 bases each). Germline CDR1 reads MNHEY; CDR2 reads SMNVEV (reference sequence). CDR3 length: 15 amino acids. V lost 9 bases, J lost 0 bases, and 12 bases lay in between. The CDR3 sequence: CASSGTHSGANVLTF. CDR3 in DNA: TGTGCCAGTTCCGGGACCCACTCTGGGGCCAACGTCCTGACTTTC.

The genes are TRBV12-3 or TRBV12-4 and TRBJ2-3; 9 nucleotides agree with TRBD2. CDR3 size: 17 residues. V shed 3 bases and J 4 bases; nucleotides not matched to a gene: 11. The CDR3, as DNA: TGTGCCAGCAGTTTTTGGGCCAAAGCGGGAGGCGCAGATACGCAGTATTTT. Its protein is CASSFWAKAGGADTQYF.

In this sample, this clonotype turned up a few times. The CDR3 coding sequence is TGTGCCAGCAGCCCCCAGGGGACTAGTTCCTACGAGCAGTACTTC. Amino acids: CASSPQGTSSYEQYF. This chain uses TRBV7-2 with TRBJ2-7; 8 nucleotides align to TRBD2. V shed 5 bases and J 1 base; nucleotides not matched to a gene: 7. Germline lookup yields CDR1 SGHTA and CDR2 FQGNSA. The CDR3 sequence is 15 residues long.

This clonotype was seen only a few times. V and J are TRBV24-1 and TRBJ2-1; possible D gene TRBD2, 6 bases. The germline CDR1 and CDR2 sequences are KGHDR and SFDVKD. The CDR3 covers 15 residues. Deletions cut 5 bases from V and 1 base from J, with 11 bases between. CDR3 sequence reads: CATSGTGESYNEQFF. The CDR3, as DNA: TGTGCCACCAGTGGTACGGGGGAATCCTACAATGAGCAGTTCTTC.